The rows below give T cell receptor beta chains drawn from one sample of a study of T cell responses to AZD1222 COVID-19 vaccine. Sequencing was performed with immunoSEQ multiplex PCR; in TCRdb, only in-frame clones are kept and a portion is missing. The data contain fewer than 150,000 clones, 93% of them singletons. The sequenced sample was peripheral blood, obtained on day 0 of AZD1222 vaccination. The source of these receptors is an adult in good health. CDR3s leave out the opening cysteine and the closing phenylalanine or tryptophan.

TRBV12-3/TRBV12-4,ASRTDGGETQY
TRBV7-2,ASSSIYTGEVTDTQY
TRBV19,ASRTGHNTEAF
TRBV6-5,ASRKTGGNTEAF
TRBV5-8,ASSRSSAVGTTEAF
TRBV4-3,ASSQEWDTGILGYT
TRBV28,ASWTARGTEAF
TRBV3-1/TRBV3-2,ASSQDHRASYSLH
TRBV4-1,ASSRAFDGFINYGYT
TRBV7-3,ASSPGTSWGSAQY
TRBV29-1,SVGGSSGNTIY
TRBV7-8,ASSPGAQGYSPLH
TRBV3-1/TRBV3-2,ASRPAGSAGLRVSSYEQY
TRBV4-3,ASSQVRAGNTIY
TRBV19,ASSIRRTDRSNEQF
TRBV7-9,ASSWSSYEQY